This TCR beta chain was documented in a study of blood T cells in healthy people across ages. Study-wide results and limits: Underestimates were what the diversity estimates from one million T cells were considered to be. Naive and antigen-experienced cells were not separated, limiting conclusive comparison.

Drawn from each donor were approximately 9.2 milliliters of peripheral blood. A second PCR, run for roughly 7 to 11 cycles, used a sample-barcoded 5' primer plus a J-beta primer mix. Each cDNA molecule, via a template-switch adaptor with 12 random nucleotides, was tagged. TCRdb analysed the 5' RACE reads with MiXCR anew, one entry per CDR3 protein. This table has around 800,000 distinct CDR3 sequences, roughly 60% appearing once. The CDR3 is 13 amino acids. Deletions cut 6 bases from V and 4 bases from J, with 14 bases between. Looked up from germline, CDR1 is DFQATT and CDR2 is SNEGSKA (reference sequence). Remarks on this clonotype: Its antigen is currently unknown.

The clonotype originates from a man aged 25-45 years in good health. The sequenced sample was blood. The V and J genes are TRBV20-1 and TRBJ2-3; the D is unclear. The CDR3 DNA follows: TGCAGTGCCGTAGGGCCGGGCCCAGATACGCAGTATTTT. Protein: CSAVGPGPDTQYF.